This TCR beta chain was observed in a study of blood T cell repertoires in COVID-19. The repertoire was sequenced with immunoSEQ multiplex PCR; TCRdb's copy has only in-frame clones and lacks some. The repertoire includes about 140,000 clones, 85% to 90% of them detected once, and more than 3.5% sits in the top ten. The clonotype comes from a woman in her 40s with acute or convalescent COVID-19. Sequencing was performed on peripheral blood.

CDR3 in DNA: TGTGCCACCAGTGATCCGACAGCTAACTATGGCTACACCTTC. Translation gives CATSDPTANYGYTF. This rearrangement joins TRBV24-1 to TRBJ1-2; a possible D gene is TRBD1 (5 bases). The CDR3 spans 14 residues. Germline loops: CDR1 KGHDR, CDR2 SFDVKD. V was cut by 3 bases and J by 0 bases, with 7 bases left in between.